The text below deals with one TCR beta chain. The antigen it binds to is not known. Per-base qualities were not stored, and no clone one base away is much larger. The sample belongs to a study of blood T cell repertoires in COVID-19 (dated by TCRdb to between 2020 and 2021). Describing the broader study: Samples from collaborators originated in the United States, Italy and Spain and spanned both the acute and convalescent phases of COVID-19. Subjects who had been exposed to COVID-19, were actively infected with it, or had recovered from it provided the deeply sampled blood TCRbeta repertoires that made up the dataset. The sample metadata nearly always contained a de-identified subject ID, COVID-19 status, age in years and sex. The prospective study material was composed of cDNA or gDNA derived from T cells, B-cell-depleted T cells, or PBMCs. Where HLA class I and class II types were available, the types were taken from metadata supplied by the sample provider, not from assay-based typing. A freely available public database, intended as a resource for researchers studying the immune response to SARS-CoV-2, is where the repertoires were released. Samples came from the ongoing ImmuneRACE study (first 160 participants) plus 1,254 subjects from 6 global collaborators.

Each collaborating institution followed its own protocols to collect whole blood in K2EDTA tubes. For TCRbeta analysis, collaborator samples were shipped as frozen whole blood, as isolated PBMCs, or as DNA extracted from either sample type. What the study reported, not specific to this receptor: The amount of clinical and demographic metadata varied by source and participant and was provided uncurated.

TCRbeta CDR3 regions were amplified from genomic DNA by means of the immunoSEQ Assay, a bias-controlled multiplex PCR. The published analysis was carried out like this. The number of nucleated cells in each sample was estimated by amplification of reference gene primers within the assay. To quantify the absolute abundance of each unique TCRbeta CDR3 rearrangement, sequence reads were collapsed and filtered. For each sample, productive Simpson clonality was calculated as the square root of Simpson's diversity index over productive rearrangements. The table comes from immuneACCESS by way of TCRdb, which keeps in-frame sequences with V and J called. Part of the clones is missing from these tables; in studies checked, under half for an unresolved V gene and the rest for unknown reasons. D and trimming come from the DNA, and the V and J calls and clone size come from that table. For this sample there are 250,000 to 300,000 clones; 81% appear just once. In total, the top ten clones hold over 2.5% of the sample.

The germline V gene (reference sequence) provides CDR1 LGHDT and CDR2 YNNKEL. V is shortened by 6 bases, J by 6 bases, and the region joining them spans 21 bases. Its CDR3 holds 15 amino acids, cysteine through phenylalanine. Just the 45-base CDR3 DNA is kept, in frame starting at base 1. Specimen: peripheral blood. The sequence joins TRBV3-1 (or the pseudogene TRBV3-2) to TRBJ2-7, with the D gene uncertain. This TCR derives from a woman aged 55-69 years with active or convalescent COVID-19. The CDR3 region: CASSRTPLGDFEQYF. In nucleotide form, the sequence is TGTGCCAGCAGTCGCACTCCCTTGGGCGATTTCGAGCAGTACTTC.